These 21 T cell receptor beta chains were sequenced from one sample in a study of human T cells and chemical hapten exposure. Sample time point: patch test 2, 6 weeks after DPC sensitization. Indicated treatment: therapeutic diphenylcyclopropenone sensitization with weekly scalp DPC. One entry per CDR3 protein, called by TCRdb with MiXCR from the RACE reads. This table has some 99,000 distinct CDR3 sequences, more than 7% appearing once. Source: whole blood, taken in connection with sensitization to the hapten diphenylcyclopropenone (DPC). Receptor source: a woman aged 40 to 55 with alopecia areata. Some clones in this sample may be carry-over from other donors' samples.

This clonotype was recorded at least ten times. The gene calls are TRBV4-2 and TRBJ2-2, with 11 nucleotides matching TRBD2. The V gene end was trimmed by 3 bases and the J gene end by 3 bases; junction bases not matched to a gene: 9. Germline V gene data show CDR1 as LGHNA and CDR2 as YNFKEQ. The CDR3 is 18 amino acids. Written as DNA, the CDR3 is TGTGCCAGCAGCCATGGGATAGCGGGGGGGCCTGACACCGGGGAGCTGTTTTTT. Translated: CASSHGIAGGPDTGELFF.

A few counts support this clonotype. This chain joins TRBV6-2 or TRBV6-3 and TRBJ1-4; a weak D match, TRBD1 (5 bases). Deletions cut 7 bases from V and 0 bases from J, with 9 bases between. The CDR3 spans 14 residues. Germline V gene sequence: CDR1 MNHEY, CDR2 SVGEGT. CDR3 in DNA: TGTGCCAGCAATGACAGATCAACTAATGAAAAACTGTTTTTT. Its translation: CASNDRSTNEKLFF.

DNA for the CDR3: TGTGCCAGCAGTAAATCCCAGGGGATTAATGAAAAACTGTTTTTT. Residues: CASSKSQGINEKLFF. This chain connects TRBV12-3 or TRBV12-4 to TRBJ1-4, with D tentatively TRBD1 (6 bases). This CDR3 contains 15 residues. The V and J ends lost 5 bases and 4 bases respectively, with 14 bases between them.

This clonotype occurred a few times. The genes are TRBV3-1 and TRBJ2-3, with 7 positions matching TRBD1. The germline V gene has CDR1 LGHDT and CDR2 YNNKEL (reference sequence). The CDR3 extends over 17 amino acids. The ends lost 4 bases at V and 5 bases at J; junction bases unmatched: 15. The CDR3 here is CASSPFGSDRAEDTQYF. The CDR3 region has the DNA TGTGCCAGCAGCCCGTTTGGTTCAGACAGGGCCGAAGATACGCAGTATTTT.

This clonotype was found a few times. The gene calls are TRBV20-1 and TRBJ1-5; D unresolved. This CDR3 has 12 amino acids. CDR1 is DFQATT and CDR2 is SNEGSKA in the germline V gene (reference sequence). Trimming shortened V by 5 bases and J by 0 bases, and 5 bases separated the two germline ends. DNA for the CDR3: TGCAGTGCTTACCATAGCAATCAGCCCCAGCATTTT. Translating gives CSAYHSNQPQHF.

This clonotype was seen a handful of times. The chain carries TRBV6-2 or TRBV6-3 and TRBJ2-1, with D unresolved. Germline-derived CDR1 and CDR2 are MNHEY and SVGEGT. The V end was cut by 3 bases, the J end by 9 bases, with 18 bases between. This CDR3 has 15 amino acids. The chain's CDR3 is CASSYYSVVDGEQFF. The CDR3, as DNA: TGTGCCAGCAGTTATTACTCGGTGGTAGACGGTGAGCAGTTCTTC.

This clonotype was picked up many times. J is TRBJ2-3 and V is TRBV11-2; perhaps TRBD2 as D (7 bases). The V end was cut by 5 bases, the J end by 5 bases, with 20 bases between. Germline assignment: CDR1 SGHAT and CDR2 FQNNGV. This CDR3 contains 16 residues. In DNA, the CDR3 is TGTGCCAGCAGCCCAGAGGGGGGGGCGGCCGTAGATACGCAGTATTTT. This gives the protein CASSPEGGAAVDTQYF.

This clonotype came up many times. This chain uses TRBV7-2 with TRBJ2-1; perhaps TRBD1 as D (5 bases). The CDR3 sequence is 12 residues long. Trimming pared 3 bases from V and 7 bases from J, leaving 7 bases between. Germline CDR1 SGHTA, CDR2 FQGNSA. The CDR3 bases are TGTGCCAGCAGCTTGACAGTTAATGAGCAGTTCTTC. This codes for CASSLTVNEQFF.

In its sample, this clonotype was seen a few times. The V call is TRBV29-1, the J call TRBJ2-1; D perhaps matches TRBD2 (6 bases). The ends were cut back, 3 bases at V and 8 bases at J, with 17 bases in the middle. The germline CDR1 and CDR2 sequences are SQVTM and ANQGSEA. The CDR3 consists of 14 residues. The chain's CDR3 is CSVDGGASGDEQFF. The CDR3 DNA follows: TGCAGCGTTGACGGCGGGGCCAGCGGTGATGAGCAGTTCTTC.

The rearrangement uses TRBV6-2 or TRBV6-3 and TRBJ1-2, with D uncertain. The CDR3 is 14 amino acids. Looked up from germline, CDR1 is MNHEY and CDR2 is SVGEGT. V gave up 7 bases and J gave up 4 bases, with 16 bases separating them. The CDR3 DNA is TGTGCCAGCACCAAAGGAGTAGAGACCTATGGCTACACCTTC. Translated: CASTKGVETYGYTF.

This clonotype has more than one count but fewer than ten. CDR3 loop: CATSDWGKSGNTIYF. The CDR3 DNA sequence: TGTGCCACCAGTGATTGGGGCAAATCTGGAAACACCATATATTTT. The V call is TRBV24-1, the J call TRBJ1-3; possibly TRBD1 for D (5 bases). The germline V gene encodes CDR1 KGHDR and CDR2 SFDVKD. The length of the CDR3 is 15 residues. Deletions cut 2 bases from V and 1 base from J, with 8 bases between.

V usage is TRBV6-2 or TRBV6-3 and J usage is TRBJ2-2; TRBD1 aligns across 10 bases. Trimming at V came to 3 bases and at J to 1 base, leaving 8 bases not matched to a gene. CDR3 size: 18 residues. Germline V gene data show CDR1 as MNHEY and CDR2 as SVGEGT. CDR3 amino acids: CASSYRQGASENTGELFF. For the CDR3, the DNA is TGTGCCAGCAGTTATCGACAGGGGGCTTCGGAGAACACCGGGGAGCTGTTTTTT.

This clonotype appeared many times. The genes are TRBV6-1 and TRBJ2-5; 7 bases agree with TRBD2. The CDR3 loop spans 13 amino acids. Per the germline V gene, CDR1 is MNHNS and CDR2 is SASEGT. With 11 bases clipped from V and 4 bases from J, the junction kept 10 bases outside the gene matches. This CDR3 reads CAGRVGQLETQYF. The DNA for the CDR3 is TGTGCCGGGAGGGTGGGTCAGTTAGAGACCCAGTACTTC.

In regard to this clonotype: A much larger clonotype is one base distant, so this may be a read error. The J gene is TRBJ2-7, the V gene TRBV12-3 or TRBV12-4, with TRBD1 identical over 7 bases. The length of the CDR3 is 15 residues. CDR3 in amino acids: CASAPPRTGPNEQNF. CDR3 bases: TGTGCCAGCGCACCCCCGAGGACAGGCCCCAACGAGCAGAACTTC.

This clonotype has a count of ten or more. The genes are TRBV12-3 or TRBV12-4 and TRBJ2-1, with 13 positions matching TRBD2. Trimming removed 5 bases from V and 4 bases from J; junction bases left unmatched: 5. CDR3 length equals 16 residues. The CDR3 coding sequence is TGTGCCAGCAGTCCTGGGACTAGCGGGGCGTACAATGAGCAGTTCTTC. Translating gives CASSPGTSGAYNEQFF.

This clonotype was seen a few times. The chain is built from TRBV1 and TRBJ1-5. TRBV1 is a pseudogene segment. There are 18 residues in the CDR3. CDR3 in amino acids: CTSSQDEVVGTLNQPQHF. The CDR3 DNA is TGCACCAGCAGCCAAGATGAGGTTGTAGGGACTCTGAATCAGCCCCAGCATTTT.

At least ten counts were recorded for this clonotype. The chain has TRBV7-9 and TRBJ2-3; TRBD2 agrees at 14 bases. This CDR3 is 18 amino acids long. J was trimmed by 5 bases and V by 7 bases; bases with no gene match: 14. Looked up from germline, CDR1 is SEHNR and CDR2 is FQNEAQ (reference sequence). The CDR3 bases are TGTGCCAGCACCCTTTCCCTGACTAGCGGGGGGGCTGGAGATACGCAGTATTTT. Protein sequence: CASTLSLTSGGAGDTQYF.

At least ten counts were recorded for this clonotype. CDR3 nucleotides: TGTGCCAGCAGTTACGGGTCAGCGAACACCGGGGAGCTGTTTTTT. Protein product: CASSYGSANTGELFF. This rearrangement joins TRBV6-6 to TRBJ2-2, with no clear D. This CDR3 is built from 15 residues. Germline V gene sequence: CDR1 MNHNY, CDR2 SVGAGI (reference sequence). Trimming took off 2 bases at V and 0 bases at J, with 7 bases between the two ends.

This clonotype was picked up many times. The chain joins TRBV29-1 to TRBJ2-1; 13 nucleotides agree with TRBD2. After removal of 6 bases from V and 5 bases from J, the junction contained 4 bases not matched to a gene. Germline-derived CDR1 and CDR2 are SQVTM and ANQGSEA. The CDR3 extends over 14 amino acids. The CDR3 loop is CSVTSGGGNNEQFF. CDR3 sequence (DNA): TGCAGCGTCACTAGCGGGGGGGGAAACAATGAGCAGTTCTTC.

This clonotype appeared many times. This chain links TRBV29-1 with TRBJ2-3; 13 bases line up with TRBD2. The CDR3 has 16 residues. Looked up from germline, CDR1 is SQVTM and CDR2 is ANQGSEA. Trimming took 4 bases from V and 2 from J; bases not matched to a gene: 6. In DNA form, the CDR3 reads TGCAGCGTTGGACTAGCGGGGGGTCCCGCCACAGATACGCAGTATTTT. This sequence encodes CSVGLAGGPATDTQYF.

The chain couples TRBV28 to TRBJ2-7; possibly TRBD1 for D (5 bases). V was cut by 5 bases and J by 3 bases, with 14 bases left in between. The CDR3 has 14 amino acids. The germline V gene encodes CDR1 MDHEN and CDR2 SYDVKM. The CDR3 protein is CASSRYRMDYEQYF. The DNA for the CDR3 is TGTGCCAGCAGTCGTTACAGGATGGACTACGAGCAGTACTTC.